This T cell receptor (beta chain) was identified in a study of beta chain features in type 1 diabetes. Study overall: Sorted cells from all samples, numbering approximately 100 million, were examined.

Overall study findings and caveats: Naive, central memory and regulatory TCRB repertoires appeared more similar among patients than healthy donors.

The isolated RNA, all of it, was reverse transcribed, so expressed TCRB transcripts were what got sequenced. The method was immunoSEQ multiplex PCR; TCRdb's version includes in-frame clones alone and lacks a portion of them. The table has about 360,000 clones, around 12% seen once; the top ten hold less than 0.02%. This clone has a handful of counts. Antigen unknown. V was cut by 2 bases and J by 2 bases, with 10 bases left in between. Germline V lookup: CDR1 SGHNT, CDR2 YYREEE (reference sequence). This CDR3 comprises 14 residues. J is TRBJ1-1 and V is TRBV5-4; D not certain. The receptor was derived from a man aged 18 to 30 in good health. The sequencing sample was made of naive CD4+ T cells from blood. The CDR3 loop is CASSLRGFNTEAFF. DNA of the CDR3: TGTGCCAGCAGCTTAAGAGGGTTCAACACTGAAGCTTTCTTT.